These T cell receptor beta chains were read from a single sample in a study of blood T cell repertoires in COVID-19. The table came from immunoSEQ multiplex PCR; TCRdb's copy has only in-frame clones and leaves some out. Here the sample spans more than 75,000 clones, 88% being singletons. Sequenced material: peripheral blood. The receptors shown here come from a woman older than 75 with active COVID-19. The CDR3 runs from the conserved cysteine through the conserved F or W. A D gene is named only where the DNA matches it firmly. Clone sizes are given selectively: once, few, many, or a class where the clone is expanded.

clone size	V gene	D gene	J gene	CDR3 DNA	CDR3 protein
NA	TRBV14	NA	TRBJ1-2	TGTGCCAGCAGCCAAGTAAACGGCTATGGCTACACCTTC	CASSQVNGYGYTF
NA	TRBV4-3	TRBD1	TRBJ1-1	TGCGCCAGCAGCCAAGATACGGGACAGTTGAACACTGAAGCTTTCTTT	CASSQDTGQLNTEAFF
NA	TRBV18	TRBD1	TRBJ2-7	TGTGCCAGCTCACCTCGACAGGGGAACGAGCAGTACTTC	CASSPRQGNEQYF
NA	TRBV5-5	TRBD2	TRBJ2-7	TGTGCCAGCAGCTTGGCAGCGGGGGCTGGGACCGAGCAGTACTTC	CASSLAAGAGTEQYF
NA	TRBV5-8	NA	TRBJ2-4	TGTGCCAGCAGCCAAAGGATCGGACAGTTGGCCAAAAACATTCAGTACTTC	CASSQRIGQLAKNIQYF
NA	TRBV20-1	TRBD2	TRBJ2-1	TGCAGTGCTAGTAAGCCTAGCGGGGGCACTTACAATGAGCAGTTCTTC	CSASKPSGGTYNEQFF
NA	TRBV7-9	NA	TRBJ2-1	TGTGCCAGCAGCCCCGGGGGGGACAGTTCATACAATGAGCAGTTCTTC	CASSPGGDSSYNEQFF
NA	TRBV24-1	NA	TRBJ1-5	TGTGCCACCAGTGCAGGGCTACATCAGCCCCAGCATTTT	CATSAGLHQPQHF
NA	TRBV4-3	NA	TRBJ2-7	TGCGCCAGCAGCCAAGGCTCTGGAGGGGGCCCCTACGAGCAGTACTTC	CASSQGSGGGPYEQYF
NA	TRBV4-1	NA	TRBJ2-4	TGCGCCAGCAGCCAAGAGGCGCGGGAAGGGTACATTCAGTACTTC	CASSQEAREGYIQYF
NA	TRBV6-5	TRBD2	TRBJ2-7	TGTGCCAGCAGTTTAGCGGGACCAGGCTACGAGCAGTACTTC	CASSLAGPGYEQYF
once	TRBV9	TRBD2	TRBJ2-1	TGTGCCAGCAGCTCTCGACTAGCGGGGGGCAATGAGCAGTTCTTC	CASSSRLAGGNEQFF
NA	TRBV10-3	NA	TRBJ2-5	TGTGCCATCTCCCCCCTAGCCTGGGAGACCCAGTACTTC	CAISPLAWETQYF
NA	TRBV19	TRBD2	TRBJ2-5	TGTGCCAGTAGTATTTTGGGGAGGGACCGCCAAGAGACCCAGTACTTC	CASSILGRDRQETQYF
once	TRBV28	TRBD2	TRBJ2-7	TGTGCCAGCAGGAAAGGGACTAGCGGATCCTACGAGCAGTACTTC	CASRKGTSGSYEQYF
NA	TRBV27	NA	TRBJ2-3	TGTGCCAGCAGTTTAGGTCCAAAAACTTATACGCAGTATTTT	CASSLGPKTYTQYF
NA	TRBV6-2/TRBV6-3	NA	TRBJ1-2	TGTGCCAGCAGTTACTCGACAGACTATGGCTACACCTTC	CASSYSTDYGYTF
NA	TRBV4-3	TRBD2	TRBJ2-5	TGCGCCAGCAGCCAAGATTGGGAACTAGCGGGAGAGACCCAGTACTTC	CASSQDWELAGETQYF
NA	TRBV20-1	NA	TRBJ1-4	TGCAGTGCTAGTAGCTCGAGACAGGATAATGAAAAACTGTTTTTT	CSASSSRQDNEKLFF
NA	TRBV29-1	NA	TRBJ2-1	TGCAGCGTTGAAGATGATCTTGCGCCTAGCCAATCCTCCTACAATGAGCAGTTCTTC	CSVEDDLAPSQSSYNEQFF
NA	TRBV19	TRBD1	TRBJ1-1	TGTGCCAGTAGTATCGCCCGACAGGGAAGTGCTGAAGCTTTCTTT	CASSIARQGSAEAFF
NA	TRBV6-6	NA	TRBJ2-1	TGTGCCAGCAGTTTTAACCTCAGGGGTCCTGAGCAGTTCTTC	CASSFNLRGPEQFF
NA	TRBV27	TRBD1	TRBJ1-5	TGTGCCAGCAGACTGGGGACAGGGAGCAATCAGCCCCAGCATTTT	CASRLGTGSNQPQHF
NA	TRBV7-2	NA	TRBJ2-7	TGTGCCAGCAGCTTAGGGCCAGGCCCCTACGAGCAGTACTTC	CASSLGPGPYEQYF
few	TRBV19	TRBD1	TRBJ1-5	TGTGCCAGTAGTATAGAGGACAGGGGAGGTCAGCCCCAGCATTTT	CASSIEDRGGQPQHF
NA	TRBV7-6	TRBD2	TRBJ2-4	TGTGCCAGCAGCTTTGGGAGGGAGGTGGGAAACATTCAGTACTTC	CASSFGREVGNIQYF
NA	TRBV24-1	TRBD2	TRBJ2-5	TGTGCCACCAGTGATTTTTTTGAGGGAGGGAAACAAGAGACCCAGTACTTC	CATSDFFEGGKQETQYF
NA	TRBV7-6	NA	TRBJ2-1	TGTGCCAGCAGCTTAGATCCGGGAGTATCCAATGAGCAGTTCTTC	CASSLDPGVSNEQFF
NA	TRBV15	NA	TRBJ2-1	TGTGCCACCAGCAGAGGAGTAGCGGTCTACAATGAGCAGTTCTTC	CATSRGVAVYNEQFF
NA	TRBV18	NA	TRBJ1-2	TGTGCCAGCTCACCAGAGGCCCTTAACTATGGCTACACCTTC	CASSPEALNYGYTF
once	TRBV5-1	NA	TRBJ1-2	TGCGCCAGCAGCTTGGTACCCGAGGGTGGCTACACCTTC	CASSLVPEGGYTF
once	TRBV5-1	TRBD2	TRBJ2-1	TGCGCCAGCAGCCCCTGGGCGGGAGTGGGCACGGATGAGCAGTTCTTC	CASSPWAGVGTDEQFF
once	TRBV9	TRBD2	TRBJ2-1	TGTGCCAGCAGCGCCGGAATGAGTAGCGGGTTCCCGGGTGGGCAGTTCTTC	CASSAGMSSGFPGGQFF
NA	TRBV24-1	NA	TRBJ1-2	TGTGCCACCAGTGATGAACAAGCTAACTATGGCTACACCTTC	CATSDEQANYGYTF
NA	TRBV6-6	NA	TRBJ1-2	TGTGCCAGCAGTTGGGTTCGGCCAGGGGATCCCTATGGCTACACCTTC	CASSWVRPGDPYGYTF
once	TRBV10-2	NA	TRBJ1-3	TGCGCCAGCAGTGGACAAGAGGGAAACACCATATATTTT	CASSGQEGNTIYF